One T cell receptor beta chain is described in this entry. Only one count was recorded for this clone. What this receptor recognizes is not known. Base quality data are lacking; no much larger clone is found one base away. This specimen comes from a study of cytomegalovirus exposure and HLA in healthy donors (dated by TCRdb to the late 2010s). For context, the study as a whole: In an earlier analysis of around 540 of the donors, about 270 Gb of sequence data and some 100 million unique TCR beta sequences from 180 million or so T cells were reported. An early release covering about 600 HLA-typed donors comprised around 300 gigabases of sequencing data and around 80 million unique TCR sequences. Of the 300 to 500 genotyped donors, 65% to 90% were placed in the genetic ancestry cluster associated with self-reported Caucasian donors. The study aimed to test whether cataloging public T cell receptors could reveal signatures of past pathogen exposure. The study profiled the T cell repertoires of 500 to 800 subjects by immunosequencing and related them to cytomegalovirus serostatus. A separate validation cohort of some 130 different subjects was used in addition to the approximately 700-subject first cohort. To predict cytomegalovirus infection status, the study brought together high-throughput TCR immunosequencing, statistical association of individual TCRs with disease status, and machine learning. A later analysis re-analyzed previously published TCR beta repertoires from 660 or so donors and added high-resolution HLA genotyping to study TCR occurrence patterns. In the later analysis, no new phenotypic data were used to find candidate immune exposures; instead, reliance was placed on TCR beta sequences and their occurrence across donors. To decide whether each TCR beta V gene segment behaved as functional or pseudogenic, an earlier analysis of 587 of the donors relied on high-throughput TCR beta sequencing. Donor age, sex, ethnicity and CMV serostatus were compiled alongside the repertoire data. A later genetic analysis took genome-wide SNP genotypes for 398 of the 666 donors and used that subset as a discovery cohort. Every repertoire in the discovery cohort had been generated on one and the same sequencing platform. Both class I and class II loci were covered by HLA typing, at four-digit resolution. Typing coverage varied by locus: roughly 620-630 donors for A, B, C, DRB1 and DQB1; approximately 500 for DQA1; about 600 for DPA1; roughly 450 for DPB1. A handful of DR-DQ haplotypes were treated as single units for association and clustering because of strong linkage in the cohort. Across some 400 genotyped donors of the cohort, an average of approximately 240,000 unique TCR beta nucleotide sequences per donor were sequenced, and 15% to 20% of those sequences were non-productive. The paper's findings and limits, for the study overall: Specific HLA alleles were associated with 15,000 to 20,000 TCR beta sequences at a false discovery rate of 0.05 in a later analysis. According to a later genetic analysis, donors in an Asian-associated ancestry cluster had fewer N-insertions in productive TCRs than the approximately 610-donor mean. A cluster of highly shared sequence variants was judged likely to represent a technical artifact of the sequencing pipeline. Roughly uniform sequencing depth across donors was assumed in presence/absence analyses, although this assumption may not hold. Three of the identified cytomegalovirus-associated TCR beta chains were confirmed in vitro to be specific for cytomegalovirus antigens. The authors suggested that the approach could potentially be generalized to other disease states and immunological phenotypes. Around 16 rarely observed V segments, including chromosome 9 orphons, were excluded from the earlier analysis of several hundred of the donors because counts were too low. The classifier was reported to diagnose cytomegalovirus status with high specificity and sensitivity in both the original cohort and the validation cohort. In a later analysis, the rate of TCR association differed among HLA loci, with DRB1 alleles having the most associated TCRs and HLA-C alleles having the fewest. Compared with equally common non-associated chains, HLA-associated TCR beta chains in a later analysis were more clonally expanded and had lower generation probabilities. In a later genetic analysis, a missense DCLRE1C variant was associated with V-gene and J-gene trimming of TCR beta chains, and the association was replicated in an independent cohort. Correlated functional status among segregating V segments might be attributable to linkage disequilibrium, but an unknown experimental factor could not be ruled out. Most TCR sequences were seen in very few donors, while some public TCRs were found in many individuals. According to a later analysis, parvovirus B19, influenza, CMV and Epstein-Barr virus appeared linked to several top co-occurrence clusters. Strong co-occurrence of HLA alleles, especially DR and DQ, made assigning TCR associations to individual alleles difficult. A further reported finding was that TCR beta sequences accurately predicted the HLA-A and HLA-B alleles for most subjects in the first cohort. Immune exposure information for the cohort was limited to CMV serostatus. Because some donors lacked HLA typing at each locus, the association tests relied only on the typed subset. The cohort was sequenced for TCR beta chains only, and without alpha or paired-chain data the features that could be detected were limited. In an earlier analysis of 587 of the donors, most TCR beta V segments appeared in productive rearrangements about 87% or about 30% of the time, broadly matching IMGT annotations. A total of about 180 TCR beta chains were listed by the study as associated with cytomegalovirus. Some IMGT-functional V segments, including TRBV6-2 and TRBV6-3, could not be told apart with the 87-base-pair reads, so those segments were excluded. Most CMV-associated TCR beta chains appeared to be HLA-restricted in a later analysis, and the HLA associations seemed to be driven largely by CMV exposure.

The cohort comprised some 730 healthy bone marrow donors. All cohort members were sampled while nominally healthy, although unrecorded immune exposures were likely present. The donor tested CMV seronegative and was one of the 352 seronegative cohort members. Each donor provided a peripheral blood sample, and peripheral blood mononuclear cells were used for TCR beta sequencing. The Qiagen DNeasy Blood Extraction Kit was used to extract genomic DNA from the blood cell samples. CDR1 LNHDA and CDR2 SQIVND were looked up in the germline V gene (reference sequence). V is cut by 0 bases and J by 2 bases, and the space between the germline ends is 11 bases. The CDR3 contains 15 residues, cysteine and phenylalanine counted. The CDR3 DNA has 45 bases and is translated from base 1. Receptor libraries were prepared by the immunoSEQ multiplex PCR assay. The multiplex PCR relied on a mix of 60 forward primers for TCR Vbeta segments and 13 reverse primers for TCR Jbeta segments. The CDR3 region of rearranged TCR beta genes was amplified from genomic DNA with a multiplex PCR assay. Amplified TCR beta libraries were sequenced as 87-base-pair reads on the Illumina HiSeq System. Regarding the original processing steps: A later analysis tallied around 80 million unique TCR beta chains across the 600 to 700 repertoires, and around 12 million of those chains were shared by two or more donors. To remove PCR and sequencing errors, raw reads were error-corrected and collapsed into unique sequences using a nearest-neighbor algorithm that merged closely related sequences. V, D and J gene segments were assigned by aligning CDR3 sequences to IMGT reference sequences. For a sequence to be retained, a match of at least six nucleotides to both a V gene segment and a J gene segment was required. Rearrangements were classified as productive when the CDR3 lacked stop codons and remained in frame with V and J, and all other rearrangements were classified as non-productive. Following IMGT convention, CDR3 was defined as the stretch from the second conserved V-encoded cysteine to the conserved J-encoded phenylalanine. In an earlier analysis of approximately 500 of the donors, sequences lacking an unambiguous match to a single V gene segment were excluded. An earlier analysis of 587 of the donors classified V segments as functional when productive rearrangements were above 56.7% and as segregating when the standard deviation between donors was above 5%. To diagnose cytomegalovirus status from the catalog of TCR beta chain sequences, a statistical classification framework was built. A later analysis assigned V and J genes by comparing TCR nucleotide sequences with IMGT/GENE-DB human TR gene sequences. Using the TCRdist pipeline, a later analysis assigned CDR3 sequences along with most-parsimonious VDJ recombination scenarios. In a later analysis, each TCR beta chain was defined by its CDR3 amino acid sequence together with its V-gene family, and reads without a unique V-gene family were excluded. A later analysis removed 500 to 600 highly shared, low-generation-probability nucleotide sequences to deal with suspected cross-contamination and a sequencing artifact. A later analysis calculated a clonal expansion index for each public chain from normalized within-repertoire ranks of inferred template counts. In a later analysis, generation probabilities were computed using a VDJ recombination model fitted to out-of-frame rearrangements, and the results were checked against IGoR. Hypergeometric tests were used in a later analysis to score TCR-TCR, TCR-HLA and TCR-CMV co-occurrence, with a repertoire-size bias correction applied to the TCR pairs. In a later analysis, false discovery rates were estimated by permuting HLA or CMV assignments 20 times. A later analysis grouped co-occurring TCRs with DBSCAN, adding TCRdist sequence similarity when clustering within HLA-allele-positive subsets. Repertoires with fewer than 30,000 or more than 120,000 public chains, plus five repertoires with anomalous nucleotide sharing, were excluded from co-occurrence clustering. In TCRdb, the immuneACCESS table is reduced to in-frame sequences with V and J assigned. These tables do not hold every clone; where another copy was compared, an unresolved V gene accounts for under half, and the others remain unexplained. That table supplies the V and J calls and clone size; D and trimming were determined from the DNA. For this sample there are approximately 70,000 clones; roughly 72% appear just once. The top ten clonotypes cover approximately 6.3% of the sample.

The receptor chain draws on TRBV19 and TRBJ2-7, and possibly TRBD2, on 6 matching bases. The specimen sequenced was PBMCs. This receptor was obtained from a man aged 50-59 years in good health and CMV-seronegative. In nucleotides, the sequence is TGTGCCAGTAGTATAGATCACTGGGGGGCCTACGAGCAGTACTTC. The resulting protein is CASSIDHWGAYEQYF.